Following are 27 T cell receptor beta chains from one sample sequenced in a study of T cell responses to AZD1222 COVID-19 vaccine. TCRdb's copy holds only in-frame clones and misses some; the assay was immunoSEQ multiplex PCR. Of approximately 120,000 clones in the sample, 88% were seen once. The sample here was peripheral blood, taken 28 days after the second AZD1222 dose. These receptors all stem from an adult who received the AZD1222 COVID-19 vaccine.

The V call is TRBV19, the J call TRBJ1-1; 9 nucleotides agree with TRBD1. The germline V gene has CDR1 LNHDA and CDR2 SQIVND (reference sequence). The CDR3 has 15 residues. V lost 0 bases to trimming and J lost 8 bases; unmatched junction nucleotides: 7. As DNA, the CDR3 is TGTGCCAGTAGTATAGACCCCACAGGGGGCGCAGAAGCTTTCTTT. Encoded protein: CASSIDPTGGAEAFF.

The rearrangement joins TRBV11-2 to TRBJ2-7; 10 nucleotides match TRBD1. Germline loops: CDR1 SGHAT, CDR2 FQNNGV. V gave up 4 bases and J gave up 7 bases; unmatched junction bases: 7. The CDR3 is 14 residues long. The CDR3 DNA reads as TGTGCCAGCAGCTCCGACAGGGGGCTGGTTGAGCAGTACTTC. Amino acid sequence: CASSSDRGLVEQYF.

The chain uses TRBV5-1 and TRBJ1-1; D is uncertain. V was cut by 1 base and J by 2 bases, with 6 bases left in between. The germline CDR1 and CDR2 sequences are SGHRS and YFSETQ. The CDR3 is 13 residues long. The CDR3 loop is CASSLLANTEAFF. Here the CDR3 DNA reads TGCGCCAGCAGCTTGCTGGCTAACACTGAAGCTTTCTTT.

The chain recombines TRBV4-2 with TRBJ2-1; TRBD2 agrees at 12 bases. The CDR3 is made up of 14 amino acids. The germline CDR1 and CDR2 sequences are LGHNA and YNFKEQ. With V trimmed by 3 bases and J by 9 bases, 3 bases remained unmatched. CDR3 coding DNA: TGTGCCAGCAGCCAGAGGGGACTAGCGGGTGAGCAGTTCTTC. This gives the protein CASSQRGLAGEQFF.

V gene TRBV19 combines with J gene TRBJ2-7, with 7 bases matching TRBD1. Per the germline V gene, CDR1 is LNHDA and CDR2 is SQIVND (reference sequence). The CDR3 consists of 13 residues. Trimming took 6 bases from V and 3 from J; bases not matched to a gene: 5. CDR3 sequence: CASSSRGNYEQYF. The CDR3 DNA reads TGTGCCAGTAGCTCCAGGGGGAACTACGAGCAGTACTTC.

V gene TRBV5-4 combines with J gene TRBJ2-2; TRBD1 matches at 10 bases. With 5 bases clipped from V and 5 bases from J, the junction kept 9 bases outside the gene matches. Germline CDR1 and CDR2: SGHNT and YYREEE (reference sequence). This CDR3 is built from 16 residues. The CDR3 nucleotides are TGTGCCAGCAGTAGGACCGGGACAGGGGAGACCGGGGAGCTGTTTTTT. Its translation: CASSRTGTGETGELFF. The entire variable domain, with the rest obtained from reference TRBV5-4 and TRBJ2-2, is as follows: ETGVTQSPTHLIKTRGQQVTLRCSSQSGHNTVSWYQQALGQGPQFIFQYYREEENGRGNFPPRFSGLQFPNYSSELNVNALELDDSALYLCASSRTGTGETGELFFGEGSRLTVL.

The chain combines TRBV5-1 with TRBJ2-7; 11 bases agree with TRBD2. The CDR3 has 14 residues. With 2 bases clipped from V and 4 bases from J, the junction kept 2 bases outside the gene matches. Germline V lookup: CDR1 SGHRS, CDR2 YFSETQ. CDR3 amino acids: CASSFGTSGYEQYF. The CDR3 bases are TGCGCCAGCAGCTTCGGGACTAGCGGTTACGAGCAGTACTTC. Full variable domain (remainder filled in from reference TRBV5-1 and TRBJ2-7): KAGVTQTPRYLIKTRGQQVTLSCSPISGHRSVSWYQQTPGQGLQFLFEYFSETQRNKGNFPGRFSGRQFSNSRSEMNVSTLELGDSALYLCASSFGTSGYEQYFGPGTRLTVT.

This chain's CDR3 is CASSQQDGYTF. CDR3 nucleotides: TGTGCCAGCAGCCAACAGGATGGCTACACCTTC. The rearrangement joins TRBV3-1 (or the pseudogene TRBV3-2) to TRBJ1-2; D is ambiguous. Germline CDR1 and CDR2: LGHDT and YNNKEL (reference sequence). V lost 2 bases and J 6 bases, leaving 4 bases between the germline ends. This CDR3 spans 11 amino acids.

This chain connects TRBV19 to TRBJ2-3; D perhaps matches TRBD2 (6 bases). There are 16 residues in the CDR3. Deletions cut 5 bases from V and 4 bases from J, with 19 bases between. The germline V gene has CDR1 LNHDA and CDR2 SQIVND (reference sequence). The CDR3 protein is CASSRRGAGLADTQYF. The CDR3, as DNA: TGTGCCAGTAGTCGGCGGGGCGCGGGGTTGGCAGATACGCAGTATTTT.

This chain links TRBV6-1 with TRBJ1-1; TRBD1 matches 7 bases. The V and J ends lost 1 base and 6 bases, in that order; junction bases with no gene match: 2. The CDR3 sequence is 13 residues long. Germline assignment: CDR1 MNHNS and CDR2 SASEGT. CDR3 sequence reads: CASSEGRGAEAFF. The CDR3 coding sequence is TGTGCCAGCAGTGAAGGCAGGGGGGCTGAAGCTTTCTTT.

Here the CDR3 DNA reads TGCGCCAGCAGCCACAGGGAATTGGTTAACACTGAAGCTTTCTTT. Translating it yields CASSHRELVNTEAFF. The rearrangement links TRBV5-1 to TRBJ1-1; maybe TRBD1 (6 bases). The CDR3 has 15 amino acids. Per germline, CDR1 SGHRS and CDR2 YFSETQ. V shed 4 bases and J shed 2 bases, with 15 bases lying between them.

The gene calls are TRBV20-1 and TRBJ2-3; a weak D match, TRBD2 (7 bases). In germline, CDR1 is DFQATT, CDR2 SNEGSKA (reference sequence). Trimming took off 3 bases at V and 6 bases at J, with 13 bases between the two ends. This CDR3 spans 13 amino acids. The CDR3 spells CSASPGGRDTQYF. DNA of the CDR3: TGCAGTGCTAGTCCCGGGGGGCGGGATACGCAGTATTTT.

The gene calls are TRBV19 and TRBJ1-5, with D unresolved. This CDR3 comprises 14 residues. Germline values: CDR1 LNHDA, CDR2 SQIVND (reference sequence). The germline V and J ends were trimmed by 5 bases and 1 base, with 9 bases remaining between them. The CDR3 loop is CASSGLLSNQPQHF. The CDR3 DNA sequence: TGTGCCAGTAGTGGACTCCTGAGCAATCAGCCCCAGCATTTT.

The CDR3 nucleotides read TGTGCCAGCAGCCAAGCCCGAAACAGGTTACCCTACGAGCAGTACTTC. Translated, it gives CASSQARNRLPYEQYF. The chain combines TRBV3-1 (or the pseudogene TRBV3-2) with TRBJ2-7; D might be TRBD1 (5 bases). From germline, CDR1 is LGHDT and CDR2 YNNKEL (reference sequence). There are 16 residues in the CDR3. Trimming pared 1 base from V and 2 bases from J, leaving 15 bases between.

This rearrangement joins TRBV5-1 to TRBJ1-4, with D possibly matching TRBD1 (6 bases). The CDR3 covers 17 residues. Germline-derived CDR1 and CDR2 are SGHRS and YFSETQ. The V gene lost 4 bases and the J gene lost 6 bases, with 22 bases spanning the gap. This chain's CDR3 is CASSRSAQDSTYEKLFF. The CDR3 DNA follows: TGCGCCAGCAGCCGTTCGGCGCAGGACAGTACCTATGAAAAACTGTTTTTT.

The rearrangement joins TRBV10-3 to TRBJ2-2; D gene uncertain. Looked up from germline, CDR1 is ENHRY and CDR2 is SYGVKD. The CDR3 is made up of 13 amino acids. V was clipped by 2 bases and J by 8 bases, with 9 bases between them. This chain's CDR3 is CAISEISPGELFF. Written as DNA, the CDR3 is TGTGCCATCAGTGAGATCAGCCCGGGGGAGCTGTTTTTT.

This chain joins TRBV29-1 and TRBJ2-1; no clear D. Trimming stripped 4 bases from V and 4 bases from J, with 5 bases between. Looked up from germline, CDR1 is SQVTM and CDR2 is ANQGSEA. This CDR3 is 11 amino acids long. The CDR3 bases are TGCAGCGTTGCGCGTTACAATGAGCAGTTCTTC. Its protein is CSVARYNEQFF.

V is TRBV5-4 and J is TRBJ2-5; D is unresolved. Per germline, CDR1 SGHNT and CDR2 YYREEE (reference sequence). V was shortened by 2 bases and J by 3 bases, with 11 bases between the two germline ends. The length of the CDR3 is 14 residues. The DNA for the CDR3 is TGTGCCAGCAGCTTAAACGTCGGAGAAGAGACCCAGTACTTC. This codes for CASSLNVGEETQYF.

This chain joins TRBV7-2 and TRBJ2-1; 8 bases are shared with TRBD1. The CDR3 is 15 amino acids. The germline CDR1 and CDR2 sequences are SGHTA and FQGNSA. V was pared by 1 base and J by 7 bases, with 6 bases of the junction left unmatched. The CDR3 sequence is CASSLVRTGLNEQFF. CDR3 nucleotide sequence: TGTGCCAGCAGCTTAGTTAGGACAGGGCTGAATGAGCAGTTCTTC.

The chain has TRBV6-5 and TRBJ2-5, with D uncertain. Trimming left V 1 base short and J 2 bases short, with 8 bases between. The CDR3 has 14 residues. The germline V gene encodes CDR1 MNHEY and CDR2 SVGAGI. CDR3 protein: CASSYLRAQETQYF. DNA for the CDR3: TGTGCCAGCAGTTACTTAAGAGCGCAAGAGACCCAGTACTTC.

This chain joins TRBV4-1 and TRBJ1-2; 8 bases fit TRBD1. Germline V gene lookup returns CDR1 MGHRA and CDR2 YSYEKL. V lost 1 base to trimming and J lost 3 bases; unmatched junction nucleotides: 10. This CDR3 region has 17 residues. CDR3 loop: CASSQGGAPQGDYGYTF. The CDR3 DNA is TGCGCCAGCAGCCAAGGGGGGGCACCACAGGGGGACTATGGCTACACCTTC.

The chain is built from TRBV18 and TRBJ2-3, with 9 bases aligning to TRBD1. The trim removed 6 bases at V and 8 bases at J, leaving 9 bases unmatched. Germline V CDR1 and CDR2: KGHSH, LQKENI. CDR3 size: 14 residues. In DNA, the CDR3 is TGTGCCAGCTCCTCCGGGACAGGGAAAGGTACGCAGTATTTT. This codes for CASSSGTGKGTQYF.

V and J are TRBV27 and TRBJ1-1, with D possibly TRBD1 on 6 matching bases. Germline lookup yields CDR1 MNHEY and CDR2 SMNVEV (reference sequence). V gave up 3 bases and J gave up 1 base, with 12 bases separating them. There are 15 residues in the CDR3. The CDR3 loop reads CASSLAGTRNTEAFF. The CDR3 DNA reads TGTGCCAGCAGTTTGGCCGGGACAAGGAACACTGAAGCTTTCTTT.

The chain is built from TRBV6-5 and TRBJ2-7; a weak D match, TRBD2 (5 bases). Germline V gene lookup returns CDR1 MNHEY and CDR2 SVGAGI. This CDR3 has 14 residues. Trimming cost V 6 bases and J 2 bases, with 14 bases left between them. For the CDR3, the DNA is TGTGCCAGCAGGAGGGCCTTATTAACCTACGAGCAGTACTTC. Translating it yields CASRRALLTYEQYF.

The chain combines TRBV9 with TRBJ2-1; TRBD2 aligns across 10 bases. The CDR3 totals 15 residues. The germline gives CDR1 SGDLS, CDR2 YYNGEE. With 3 bases clipped from V and 0 bases from J, the junction kept 0 bases outside the gene matches. In DNA form, the CDR3 reads TGTGCCAGCAGCGCTAGCGGGAGCTCCTACAATGAGCAGTTCTTC. Translation gives CASSASGSSYNEQFF.

This clone came up once. J is TRBJ2-3 and V is TRBV2, with 11 bases identical to TRBD1. V was pared by 5 bases and J by 2 bases, with 6 bases of the junction left unmatched. The CDR3 covers 16 residues. CDR1 SNHLY and CDR2 FYNNEI come from the germline V gene. The CDR3 DNA reads TGTGCCAGCAGTATCAGGACAGGGGGCATCACAGATACGCAGTATTTT. Translating gives CASSIRTGGITDTQYF.

This chain joins TRBV28 and TRBJ1-2; D not certain. This CDR3 region has 12 residues. CDR1 and CDR2 (germline): MDHEN, SYDVKM. CDR3 amino acids: CASSGQTYGYTF. DNA of the CDR3: TGTGCGTCCAGTGGGCAGACCTATGGCTACACCTTC.